The rows below give T cell receptor beta chains drawn from one sample of a study of CD8 T cells in Susac syndrome. TCRdb independently ran MiXCR on the immunoSEQ multiplex PCR reads; one entry per CDR3 protein. Among more than 250,000 distinct CDR3 sequences listed, 92% were seen once. Sequencing was performed on CD4+ T cells from PBMCs. These receptors all stem from a human donor with multiple sclerosis. CDR3s include the opening cysteine and the closing phenylalanine or tryptophan.

V gene	J gene	CDR3 protein
TRBV7-3	TRBJ2-1	CASSQTSGRVGEQFF
TRBV7-8	TRBJ2-7	CASSFDLVSGSPLF
TRBV3-1	TRBJ2-1	CASSQDLQGGSGEQFF
TRBV11-2	TRBJ2-5	CASRKGRQETQYF
TRBV7-2	TRBJ2-1	CASSLAGGPFNEQFF
TRBV5-1	TRBJ2-1	CASSFTSGSRSEQFF
TRBV15	TRBJ1-3	CATSRDRGAGNTIYF
TRBV30	TRBJ1-1	CAWSGQGNTEAFF
TRBV7-9	TRBJ2-7	CASSFRRDPRITLDEQYF
TRBV5-5	TRBJ2-1	CASSRYRGLGGDEQFF
TRBV12-3/TRBV12-4	TRBJ1-6	CASSPRGAGSNSPLHF
TRBV20-1	TRBJ2-7	CSAEAQDEQYF
TRBV11-2	TRBJ1-3	CASSYTQAPGNTIYF
TRBV11-2	TRBJ1-1	CASSLGGQVNTEAFF
TRBV18	TRBJ1-1	CASSPPSGEAFF
TRBV11-1	TRBJ1-6	CASSSPTAGGSPLHF
TRBV6-1	TRBJ2-2	CASRPQGAPNTGELFF
TRBV10-3	TRBJ1-1	CACSQGPEAFF
TRBV7-2	TRBJ2-7	CASSLVLLGLPGSYEQYF
TRBV5-1	TRBJ1-2	CASSLGLRGYTF
TRBV9	TRBJ1-5	CASSVGGGAPQHF
TRBV30	TRBJ1-1	CAWITWGSTEAFF
TRBV6-6	TRBJ2-5	CASSYPGRAEGTQYF
TRBV6-5	TRBJ1-1	CASSYSLRMEAFF
TRBV15	TRBJ2-1	CATSRDPGVGRDEQFF
TRBV5-6	TRBJ2-1	CASSGEGLAGINEQFF
TRBV12-3/TRBV12-4	TRBJ1-1	CASSPRQVSEAFF
TRBV6-5	TRBJ2-6	CASSYGSGQPTGANVLTF
TRBV7-3	TRBJ2-5	CASSRAPRGQGAQETQYF
TRBV6-1	TRBJ2-4	CASSRISGDQAKNIQYF
TRBV12-3/TRBV12-4	TRBJ1-5	CASGGVNQPQHF
TRBV2	TRBJ2-7	CASSEAQYYEQYF
TRBV7-3	TRBJ2-4	CASIQTSATLTGGGKNIQYF
TRBV11-3	TRBJ2-1	CASSLQRGSDEQFF
TRBV6-1	TRBJ1-1	CASRDGWTEAFF
TRBV7-2	TRBJ1-5	CASSLGDRTSNQPQHF
TRBV20-1	TRBJ1-2	CSASQGQGGYTF
TRBV15	TRBJ1-2	CATSRDRGYGYTF
TRBV20-1	TRBJ2-7	CSAADDRSYEQYF
TRBV6-6	TRBJ2-1	CASRGAGVFNEQFF
TRBV19	TRBJ1-2	CAVGWTGVGMDGYTF
TRBV30	TRBJ1-5	CAWRQVGDPNQPQHF
TRBV7-9	TRBJ1-2	CASSRPGPSGYGYTF
TRBV6-6	TRBJ1-3	CASRPETAGSGNTIYF
TRBV19	TRBJ1-1	CASSNRGLGTEAFF
TRBV4-2	TRBJ2-1	CASSQGYQSRSNEQFF
TRBV30	TRBJ2-7	CAWTHGSYEQYF
TRBV7-6	TRBJ1-1	CASSRPGRTEAFF
TRBV7-9	TRBJ2-1	CASSLSGWNEQFF
TRBV3-1	TRBJ2-7	CASSQDLASASYEQYF
TRBV29-1	TRBJ2-5	CSVDNSKETQYF
TRBV18	TRBJ1-5	CASSQDRGGEQPQHF